This T cell receptor (beta chain) is drawn from a study of PD-L1 blockade in urothelial cancer. Findings of the study overall: Durable benefit was linked to greater 3-week expansion of tumor-associated blood clones.

Regarding this clone: The antigen is unknown.

Data came from immunoSEQ multiplex PCR; TCRdb stores just in-frame clones and leaves some out. The repertoire holds tens of thousands of clones, with roughly 87% as singletons. Unmatched junction bases numbered 15, after V lost 6 bases and J lost 6 bases. Germline CDR1 reads SGHDN; CDR2 reads FVKESK. The CDR3 sequence is 17 residues long. Specified time point: pretreatment peripheral blood. The source of this sequence is a woman aged 60-75 years with urothelial cancer. V gene TRBV14 combines with J gene TRBJ2-5, with 11 bases fitting TRBD1. The input for sequencing was PBMCs, taken around atezolizumab (anti-PD-L1) treatment. CDR3 protein: CASRGLGGTGGPKTQYF. CDR3 sequence (DNA): TGTGCCAGCAGGGGATTGGGCGGGACAGGGGGTCCTAAGACCCAGTACTTC.